The 14 T cell receptor beta chains below were found in one sample sequenced in a study of OX40 agonist ivuxolimab in advanced cancers. TCRdb's table, derived via immunoSEQ multiplex PCR, lists solely in-frame clones and lacks some. The sample includes some 73,000 clones, 90% of them seen just once. Sample: CD4+ or CD8+ T cells sorted from blood, taken in a trial of the OX40 agonist ivuxolimab. The origin of the receptors is an adult with an advanced solid tumor such as melanoma, head and neck, liver or kidney cancer.

V and J are TRBV6-1 and TRBJ1-2; TRBD1 matches 9 bases. The CDR3 consists of 15 residues. V lost 2 bases, J lost 8 bases, and 9 bases stayed unmatched. CDR1 is MNHNS and CDR2 is SASEGT in the germline V gene. CDR3 DNA: TGTGCCAGCAGTGAATTCCATAGACAGGGGGACGGCTACACCTTC. It yields the protein CASSEFHRQGDGYTF.

V and J are TRBV2 and TRBJ1-4; perhaps TRBD1 as D (6 bases). From germline, CDR1 is SNHLY and CDR2 FYNNEI. The CDR3 loop spans 15 amino acids. V was shortened by 6 bases and J by 3 bases, with 14 bases between the two germline ends. CDR3 coding DNA: TGTGCCAGCAGGGAGAGGGGGTTGCCTAATGAAAAACTGTTTTTT. Translating gives CASRERGLPNEKLFF.

J is TRBJ1-1 and V is TRBV5-1; 10 bases agree with TRBD1. V trimming: 4 bases; J trimming: 5 bases; junction bases outside the gene matches: 2. The germline CDR1 and CDR2 sequences are SGHRS and YFSETQ. CDR3 length equals 13 residues. The CDR3 nucleotides are TGCGCCAGCAGCCCGGGACAGGGGACTGAAGCTTTCTTT. Translated: CASSPGQGTEAFF.

V and J are TRBV30 and TRBJ2-2; 8 positions match TRBD2. The CDR3 loop spans 14 amino acids. Trimming at V came to 8 bases and at J to 5 bases, leaving 10 bases not matched to a gene. The germline V gene has CDR1 GTSNPN and CDR2 SVGIG (reference sequence). The CDR3 spells CATREVARTGELFF. The CDR3 region has the DNA TGTGCCACGCGGGAGGTGGCGAGGACCGGGGAGCTGTTTTTT.

J is TRBJ2-2 and V is TRBV21-1. TRBV21-1 corresponds to a pseudogene. This CDR3 contains 11 residues. The CDR3, as DNA: TGTGCCAGCAGCAGCACCGGGGAGCTGTTTTTT. It codes for CASSSTGELFF.

This chain connects TRBV5-4 to TRBJ2-1; weak D call: TRBD1 (5 bases). Trimming shortened V by 8 bases and J by 0 bases, and 12 bases separated the two germline ends. Germline V gives CDR1 SGHNT, CDR2 YYREEE (reference sequence). This CDR3 comprises 14 residues. CDR3 in amino acids: CASAGQNSYNEQFF. CDR3 bases: TGTGCCAGTGCCGGACAAAACTCCTACAATGAGCAGTTCTTC.

The chain is built from TRBV5-6 and TRBJ1-5; perhaps TRBD1 as D (5 bases). This CDR3 contains 15 residues. The V gene lost 4 bases and the J gene lost 1 base, with 12 bases spanning the gap. The germline V gene has CDR1 SGHDT and CDR2 YYEEEE. In DNA form, the CDR3 reads TGTGCCAGCAGCCCGGGACTTGGAAGCAATCAGCCCCAGCATTTT. Translation gives CASSPGLGSNQPQHF.

This clone was seen a single time. The chain links TRBV19 to TRBJ2-2, with a weak D call TRBD2 (5 bases). V shed 6 bases and J shed 5 bases, with 13 bases lying between them. This CDR3 is 14 amino acids long. Looked up from germline, CDR1 is LNHDA and CDR2 is SQIVND (reference sequence). In DNA form, the CDR3 reads TGTGCCAGTAGGAAGCCCGGGAATACCGGGGAGCTGTTTTTT. This translates into CASRKPGNTGELFF.

The rearrangement joins TRBV10-3 to TRBJ2-1; D remains unclear. V lost 4 bases, J lost 9 bases, and 10 bases lay in between. The CDR3 loop spans 12 amino acids. Germline V gives CDR1 ENHRY, CDR2 SYGVKD. CDR3 in DNA: TGTGCCATCAGTGGGGGTTCGAGTGAGCAGTTCTTC. This codes for CAISGGSSEQFF.

This sequence joins TRBV7-9 and TRBJ2-7; the D gene is possibly TRBD2 (7 bases). The CDR3 is 15 residues long. V was trimmed by 1 base and J by 2 bases, leaving 12 bases between them. Germline lookup yields CDR1 SEHNR and CDR2 FQNEAQ (reference sequence). In DNA, the CDR3 is TGTGCCAGCAGCTTAGAGGGGGGGGGTCCCTACGAGCAGTACTTC. Its protein is CASSLEGGGPYEQYF.

This chain connects TRBV7-3 to TRBJ2-5; D is ambiguous. V lost 5 bases and J lost 8, with 12 bases in between. Germline V lookup: CDR1 SGHTA, CDR2 FQGTGA. The CDR3 is 12 residues long. This CDR3 is CASSLSEGTQYF. DNA for the CDR3: TGTGCCAGCAGCCTATCCGAAGGAACCCAGTACTTC.

The CDR3 sequence: CASSRGDRDGGELFF. For the CDR3, the DNA is TGCGCCAGCAGCAGGGGAGACAGGGATGGCGGGGAGCTGTTTTTT. This rearrangement joins TRBV5-1 to TRBJ2-2, with TRBD1 matching 7 bases. Germline V gene sequence: CDR1 SGHRS, CDR2 YFSETQ. This CDR3 comprises 15 residues. V lost 4 bases to trimming and J lost 7 bases; unmatched junction nucleotides: 10.

V usage is TRBV20-1 and J usage is TRBJ1-2, with no clear D. CDR1 and CDR2 (germline): DFQATT, SNEGSKA (reference sequence). The germline V and J ends were trimmed by 3 bases and 7 bases, with 6 bases remaining between them. There are 10 residues in the CDR3. CDR3 in DNA: TGCAGTGCTAGGAGGGCTGGCTACACCTTC. Translation gives CSARRAGYTF.

The CDR3 loop is CASSLETGTYEQYF. The CDR3 nucleotides read TGTGCCAGCAGCTTAGAGACGGGGACCTACGAGCAGTACTTC. The rearrangement uses TRBV11-2 and TRBJ2-7; a possible D gene is TRBD2 (5 bases). The germline V gene has CDR1 SGHAT and CDR2 FQNNGV. The ends were cut back, 0 bases at V and 2 bases at J, with 8 bases in the middle. CDR3 length: 14 amino acids.